The rows below give T cell receptor beta chains drawn from one sample of a study of cytomegalovirus exposure and HLA in healthy donors. TCRdb's copy holds only in-frame clones and misses some; the assay was immunoSEQ multiplex PCR. The data show around 150,000 clones, roughly 80% seen once. The sample was PBMCs. Source of these receptors: a young man in good health and CMV-seropositive. Each CDR3 is given with its conserved first and last residue. Each record gives: CDR3 DNA, CDR3 protein, J gene, D gene, clone size, V gene. A D gene is named only where the DNA matches it firmly. Rows give clone size only sometimes, using once, few, many, or a class for an expanded clone.

DNA: TGTGCCAGCAGTCAGGGGGTAGGGACTAATGAAAAACTGTTTTTT
CDR3: CASSQGVGTNEKLFF
J: TRBJ1-4
D: TRBD1
size: .
V: TRBV6-5

DNA: TGTGCCAGCAGTCACAACCGGGGGGGCGGTTACGAGCAGTACTTC
CDR3: CASSHNRGGGYEQYF
J: TRBJ2-7
D: TRBD2
size: .
V: TRBV27

DNA: TGTGCCAGCAGCTTAGAGGGGAGGGATACGCAGTATTTT
CDR3: CASSLEGRDTQYF
J: TRBJ2-3
D: .
size: .
V: TRBV7-7

DNA: TGTGCCAGCAGCTTACAGGGGGCAAACACTGAAGCTTTCTTT
CDR3: CASSLQGANTEAFF
J: TRBJ1-1
D: TRBD1
size: .
V: TRBV5-4

DNA: TGCGCCAGCAGCCAAGATCTGGGGGCGGTGGAGACCCAGTACTTC
CDR3: CASSQDLGAVETQYF
J: TRBJ2-5
D: .
size: .
V: TRBV4-3

DNA: TGCGCCAGCAAAGGACAGGGGAGCACTGAAGCTTTCTTT
CDR3: CASKGQGSTEAFF
J: TRBJ1-1
D: TRBD1
size: few
V: TRBV10-1

DNA: TGCGCCAGCAGCTTGGCCCCAGGGGTCAACAATGAGCAGTTCTTC
CDR3: CASSLAPGVNNEQFF
J: TRBJ2-1
D: .
size: .
V: TRBV5-1

DNA: TGTGCCAGCCGGGACAGGGGGAACACTGAAGCTTTCTTT
CDR3: CASRDRGNTEAFF
J: TRBJ1-1
D: TRBD1
size: .
V: TRBV27

DNA: TGTGCCAGCAGTGGGCAAACTTCCTACGAGCAGTACTTC
CDR3: CASSGQTSYEQYF
J: TRBJ2-7
D: .
size: .
V: TRBV27

DNA: TGTGCCAGCAGCTTAATAGTGGACAGCTACAATGAGCAGTTCTTC
CDR3: CASSLIVDSYNEQFF
J: TRBJ2-1
D: .
size: .
V: TRBV7-3

DNA: TGCGCCAGCAGCCAAGGTCGGACAGGTGGGCCCTTGCATCAGCCCCAGCATTTT
CDR3: CASSQGRTGGPLHQPQHF
J: TRBJ1-5
D: TRBD1
size: .
V: TRBV4-1

DNA: TGTGCCAGCAGCAAAGGGGACAGGGGGCAGGAGGCCAAAAACATTCAGTACTTC
CDR3: CASSKGDRGQEAKNIQYF
J: TRBJ2-4
D: .
size: .
V: TRBV21-1

DNA: TGTGCCAGTAGTATAGTGGAGGGGGAGACCCAGTACTTC
CDR3: CASSIVEGETQYF
J: TRBJ2-5
D: .
size: .
V: TRBV19

DNA: TGCGCCAGCAGCCAAGAAGGCAGACTGAATGAAAAACTGTTTTTT
CDR3: CASSQEGRLNEKLFF
J: TRBJ1-4
D: .
size: few
V: TRBV4-1

DNA: TGTGCCAGCAGCGTAGGGACAGGGTGGAACACCGGGGAGCTGTTTTTT
CDR3: CASSVGTGWNTGELFF
J: TRBJ2-2
D: TRBD1
size: .
V: TRBV9

DNA: TGTGCCAGCAGTTTAGAAGACAGGGCCTACGAGCAGTACTTC
CDR3: CASSLEDRAYEQYF
J: TRBJ2-7
D: TRBD1
size: .
V: TRBV27

DNA: TGTGCCAGTCCTGAGGAGGACAGCAATCAGCCCCAGCATTTT
CDR3: CASPEEDSNQPQHF
J: TRBJ1-5
D: .
size: .
V: TRBV19

DNA: TGTGCCAGCAGTTTCGGTGTCACCTACGAGCAGTACTTC
CDR3: CASSFGVTYEQYF
J: TRBJ2-7
D: .
size: once
V: TRBV5-6

DNA: TGCGCCAGCAGCCAAGGGCCTAGCGGTGCTAGCACAGATACGCAGTATTTT
CDR3: CASSQGPSGASTDTQYF
J: TRBJ2-3
D: TRBD2
size: .
V: TRBV4-3

DNA: TGTGCCAGCAGCGAAGAAACTAGCGGATCGGACGAGCAGTACTTC
CDR3: CASSEETSGSDEQYF
J: TRBJ2-7
D: TRBD2
size: .
V: TRBV7-6

DNA: TGTGCCAGCAGATATACAGGGAACTATGGCTACACCTTC
CDR3: CASRYTGNYGYTF
J: TRBJ1-2
D: .
size: few
V: TRBV5-5

DNA: TGTGCCACCAGCACCGTTAGCGAGAGCACAGATACGCAGTATTTT
CDR3: CATSTVSESTDTQYF
J: TRBJ2-3
D: .
size: .
V: TRBV15

DNA: TGCGCCAGCAGCTGGAGGGGGACAGCTACGTATAGCACAGATACGCAGTATTTT
CDR3: CASSWRGTATYSTDTQYF
J: TRBJ2-3
D: .
size: .
V: TRBV5-1

DNA: TGTGCCATCACCAAATTGACTAGCGGGGGGGCCTACGAGCAGTACTTC
CDR3: CAITKLTSGGAYEQYF
J: TRBJ2-7
D: TRBD2
size: .
V: TRBV10-3

DNA: TGCGCCAGCAGCCAAGACGGGACAGCCCGCTATGGCTACACCTTC
CDR3: CASSQDGTARYGYTF
J: TRBJ1-2
D: TRBD1
size: .
V: TRBV4-3

DNA: TGCGCCAGCAGCTTGGAGGGAAGTCTCTGGGAGGGGAACACCGGGGAGCTGTTTTTT
CDR3: CASSLEGSLWEGNTGELFF
J: TRBJ2-2
D: TRBD2
size: few
V: TRBV5-1

DNA: TGTGCCAGCAGCCCGGTGATAGCGGGGGCCAAGGAGACCCAGTACTTC
CDR3: CASSPVIAGAKETQYF
J: TRBJ2-5
D: TRBD2
size: .
V: TRBV7-2

DNA: TGTGCCAGCAGCCCCCGAGTGAGCGGGGGAGTTTTCTACAATGAGCAGTTCTTC
CDR3: CASSPRVSGGVFYNEQFF
J: TRBJ2-1
D: TRBD2
size: .
V: TRBV11-2